Below are 8 T cell receptor beta chains sequenced from a single sample in a study of blood T cell repertoires in COVID-19. Assay: immunoSEQ multiplex PCR; the TCRdb copy retains only in-frame clones and omits some. The table records 200,000 to 300,000 clones, 87% of them present only once. Input material: peripheral blood. The receptors were sampled from a man between 60 and 75 years old who had recovered from COVID-19.

This clone appeared once. The chain combines TRBV24-1 with TRBJ2-5, with TRBD1 matching 8 bases. The CDR3 loop spans 13 amino acids. The germline V gene encodes CDR1 KGHDR and CDR2 SFDVKD. Trimming took 6 bases from V and 5 from J; bases not matched to a gene: 4. Here the CDR3 DNA reads TGTGCCACCAGTCGGCACAGGGGGGAGACCCAGTACTTC. Encoded protein: CATSRHRGETQYF.

CDR3 in amino acids: CASSAETGAGELFF. The CDR3 DNA follows: TGCGCCAGCAGCGCGGAGACAGGGGCCGGGGAGCTGTTTTTT. V and J are TRBV5-1 and TRBJ2-2; 8 nucleotides line up with TRBD1. Germline V CDR1 and CDR2: SGHRS, YFSETQ. Trimming removed 4 bases from V and 6 bases from J; junction bases left unmatched: 5. This CDR3 region has 14 residues.

Turning to this clone: Mismatch with germline at one junction end may stem from a read error. The chain couples TRBV5-1 to TRBJ1-2; 7 bases match TRBD1. The CDR3 loop spans 11 amino acids. CDR1 and CDR2 (germline): SGHRS, YFSETQ. CDR3 amino acids: CASSLGTDASF. DNA of the CDR3: TGCGCCAGCAGCCTGGGGACAGACGCTTCCTTC.

This clone was observed a handful of times. The chain combines TRBV2 with TRBJ1-1; D unclear. CDR1 is SNHLY, CDR2 FYNNEI, per germline. This CDR3 comprises 13 residues. The ends were cut back, 1 base at V and 11 bases at J, with 14 bases in the middle. As DNA, the CDR3 is TGTGCCAGCAGTGAAGTGGGCAGCACTTTTGCTTTCTTT. Encoded protein: CASSEVGSTFAFF.

This clone was picked up one time. The chain combines TRBV27 with TRBJ2-3; perhaps TRBD1 as D (5 bases). With 7 bases removed from V and 2 bases from J, the gap between germline ends came to 13 bases. This CDR3 has 14 amino acids. Germline CDR1 MNHEY, CDR2 SMNVEV (reference sequence). This CDR3 is CASNWGKITDTQYF. The DNA for the CDR3 is TGTGCCAGCAACTGGGGCAAAATCACAGATACGCAGTATTTT.

CDR3: CASSEGQGVALNTIYF. CDR3 nucleotides: TGTGCCAGCAGTGAGGGACAGGGAGTAGCCCTAAACACCATATATTTT. This chain joins TRBV6-1 and TRBJ1-3, with 9 bases matching TRBD1. Per the germline V gene, CDR1 is MNHNS and CDR2 is SASEGT. CDR3 length: 16 residues. The V and J ends lost 3 bases and 6 bases, in that order; junction bases with no gene match: 9.

The chain carries TRBV7-9 and TRBJ2-7; tentative D call: TRBD1 (6 bases). V lost 5 bases to trimming and J lost 1 base, with 15 bases between them. CDR3 length: 15 residues. CDR1 is SEHNR and CDR2 is FQNEAQ in the germline V gene (reference sequence). The CDR3 loop reads CASSKTGSLSYEQYF. Written as DNA, the CDR3 is TGTGCCAGCAGCAAAACAGGGAGTTTGTCCTACGAGCAGTACTTC.

The rearrangement joins TRBV7-2 to TRBJ2-3, with D perhaps matching TRBD2 (6 bases). V lost 2 bases and J 6 bases, leaving 21 bases between the germline ends. Germline V lookup: CDR1 SGHTA, CDR2 FQGNSA. This CDR3 comprises 17 residues. The CDR3, as DNA: TGTGCCAGCAGCTTAAGATTCGGGAGTCTAAAAGGGGATACGCAGTATTTT. Amino acids: CASSLRFGSLKGDTQYF.